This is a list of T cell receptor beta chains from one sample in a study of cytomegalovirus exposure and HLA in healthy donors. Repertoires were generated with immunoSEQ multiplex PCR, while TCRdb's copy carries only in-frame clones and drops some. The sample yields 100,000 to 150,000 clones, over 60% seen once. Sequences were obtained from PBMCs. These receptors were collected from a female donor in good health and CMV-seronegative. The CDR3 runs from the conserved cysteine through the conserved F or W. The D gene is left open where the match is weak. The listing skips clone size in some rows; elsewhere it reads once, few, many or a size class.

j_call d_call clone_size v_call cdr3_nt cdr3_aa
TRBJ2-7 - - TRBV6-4 TGTGCCAGCATAGCGGTTCTAACCGGGCAGTACTTC CASIAVLTGQYF
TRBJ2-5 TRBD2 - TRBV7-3 TGTGCCAGCAGCCCCGGCGGGGGTCGAGAGACCCAGTACTTC CASSPGGGRETQYF
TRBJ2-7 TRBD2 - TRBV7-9 TGTGCCAGCAGCTTTGGGTTAGCGGGCGTCCCTTCCTACGAGCAGTACTTC CASSFGLAGVPSYEQYF
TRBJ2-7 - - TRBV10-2 TGCGCCAGCAGTGAAGGTTCAGGGTTAAAGTACGAGCAGTACTTC CASSEGSGLKYEQYF
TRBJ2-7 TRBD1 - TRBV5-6 TGTGCCAGCAGCTTGGCCAGGGACAGGCTCCGGTTGGGCTACGAGCAGTACTTC CASSLARDRLRLGYEQYF
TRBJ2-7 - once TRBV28 TGTGCCAGCTTGGGGGCGGTTGGGGGCAGAATCTACGAGCAGTACTTC CASLGAVGGRIYEQYF
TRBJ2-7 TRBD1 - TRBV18 TGTGCCAGCTCACCAAGGCCGGGACAGGGCTACGAGCAGTACTTC CASSPRPGQGYEQYF
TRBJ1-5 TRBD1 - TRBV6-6 TGTGCCAGCAGTCTTCCGGGACAGCGGAATCAGCCCCAGCATTTT CASSLPGQRNQPQHF
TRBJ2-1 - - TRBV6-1 TGTGCCAGCAGTCTTGGGGGAGGCCTAAGCAATGAGCAGTTCTTC CASSLGGGLSNEQFF
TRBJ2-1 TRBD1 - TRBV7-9 TGTGCCAGCAGCGAGAAGACAGGGGAAAATGAGCAGTTCTTC CASSEKTGENEQFF
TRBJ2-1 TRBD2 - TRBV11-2 TGTGCCAGCAAAGGACTAGCGGGAGGGCCTCCGACCTACAATGAGCAGTTCTTC CASKGLAGGPPTYNEQFF
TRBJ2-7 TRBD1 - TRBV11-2 TGTGCCAGCAGCTACCGGACAGGGAGCACTAAGCAGTACTTC CASSYRTGSTKQYF
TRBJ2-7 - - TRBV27 TGTGCCAGTCACTTATCAGGGGTTAACTCCTACGAGCAGTACTTC CASHLSGVNSYEQYF
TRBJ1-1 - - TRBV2 TGTGCCAGCAGACGAGACGGGTACACTGAAGCTTTCTTT CASRRDGYTEAFF
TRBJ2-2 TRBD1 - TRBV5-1 TGCGCCAGCAGCTTAGGACAGGTCGGGGAGCTGTTTTTT CASSLGQVGELFF
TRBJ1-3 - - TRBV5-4 TGTGCCAGCAGTCCGGCATCGCCAGGGTATGGATCTGGAAACACCATATATTTT CASSPASPGYGSGNTIYF
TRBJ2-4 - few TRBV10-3 TGTGCCATCAGTCCTTACGGACAGAAAAACATTCAGTACTTC CAISPYGQKNIQYF
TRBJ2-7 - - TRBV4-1 TGCGCCAGCAGCCAAGTATCTGGGAGACAGGGAGGCGAGCAGTACTTC CASSQVSGRQGGEQYF
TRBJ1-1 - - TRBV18 TGTGCCAGCTCACCATCCCAGGGGCGCGACACTGAAGCTTTCTTT CASSPSQGRDTEAFF
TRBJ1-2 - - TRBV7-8 TGTGCCAGCAGCTTAAAGGCGGGAGGGCCTTATGGCTACACCTTC CASSLKAGGPYGYTF
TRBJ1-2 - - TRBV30 TGTGCCGGAATACGGACAGCCGCTAAAGGCTACACCTTC CAGIRTAAKGYTF
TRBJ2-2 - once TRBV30 TGTGCCTGGTCCTACACCGGGGAGCTGTTTTTT CAWSYTGELFF
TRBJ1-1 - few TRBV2 TGTGCCAGCAGTACAGGGATGAACACTGAAGCTTTCTTT CASSTGMNTEAFF
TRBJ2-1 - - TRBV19 TGTGCCAGTACTAGAACTCACAGGATCTCCTACAATGAGCAGTTCTTC CASTRTHRISYNEQFF
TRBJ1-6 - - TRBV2 TGTGCCAGCAGTGTAGGGGATTCACCCCTCCACTTT CASSVGDSPLHF
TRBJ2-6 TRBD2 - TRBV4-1 TGCGCCAGCAGCCAAGATCCCCGGGGGGTCTCTGGGGCCAACGTCCTGACTTTC CASSQDPRGVSGANVLTF
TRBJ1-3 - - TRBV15 TGTGCCACCAGCAAGGGAGACACGATCTCTGGAAACACCATATATTTT CATSKGDTISGNTIYF
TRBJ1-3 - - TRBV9 TGTGCCAGCAGCGAGCCCCTGGGGGCCTCTGGAAACACCATATATTTT CASSEPLGASGNTIYF
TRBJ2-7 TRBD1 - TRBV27 TGTGCCAGCAGTGGGGGGGGGACAGGGGGCTTCTACGAGCAGTACTTC CASSGGGTGGFYEQYF
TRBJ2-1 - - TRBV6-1 TGTGCCAGCACCTTGGACATCGGCTCCCACAATGAGCAGTTCTTC CASTLDIGSHNEQFF
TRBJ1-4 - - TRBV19 TGTGCCAGTAGTATAATCGGCCAGGGAGGGAATGAAAAACTGTTTTTT CASSIIGQGGNEKLFF
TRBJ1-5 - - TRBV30 TGTGCCTGGAGTATGGAGGGGTCCCAGCCCCAGCATTTT CAWSMEGSQPQHF
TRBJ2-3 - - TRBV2 TGTGCCAGCAAGCTGGAGAGCACAGATACGCAGTATTTT CASKLESTDTQYF
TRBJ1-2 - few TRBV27 TGTGCCAGCAGTCCCCGCGGCCGATCTAACTATGGCTACACCTTC CASSPRGRSNYGYTF
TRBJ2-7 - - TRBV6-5 TGTGCCAGCAGACGGACGGGGAGCTACGAGCAGTACTTC CASRRTGSYEQYF
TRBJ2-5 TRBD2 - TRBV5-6 TGTGCCAGCCACAGTAGACTAGCGGGTCATGAAGAGACCCAGTACTTC CASHSRLAGHEETQYF
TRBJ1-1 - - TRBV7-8 TGTGCCAGCAGCTCGTGGACAGAGAACACTGAAGCTTTCTTT CASSSWTENTEAFF
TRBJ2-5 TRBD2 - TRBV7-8 TGTGCCAGCGGAGCGGGGGGGTACCAAGAGACCCAGTACTTC CASGAGGYQETQYF
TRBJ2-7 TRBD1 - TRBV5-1 TGCGCCAGCAGCTTGGTGCAGGGGGCGTACGAGCAGTACTTC CASSLVQGAYEQYF
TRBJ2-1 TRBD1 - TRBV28 TGTGCCAGCAACTCCCGACAGGGGAGGAATGAGCAGTTCTTC CASNSRQGRNEQFF
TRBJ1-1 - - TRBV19 TGTGCCAGTAGTATACGCGGCAGGGTTATGAACACTGAAGCTTTCTTT CASSIRGRVMNTEAFF
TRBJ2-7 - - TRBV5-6 TGTGCCAGCAGCTTGTCTAGCTACGAGCAGTACTTC CASSLSSYEQYF
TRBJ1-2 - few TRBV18 TGTGCCAGCTCACCCACTACCGACTATGGCTACACCTTC CASSPTTDYGYTF
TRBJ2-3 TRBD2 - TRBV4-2 TGTGCCAGCAGCCCGAAAGCGGGACTCAACACAGATACGCAGTATTTT CASSPKAGLNTDTQYF
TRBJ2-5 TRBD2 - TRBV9 TGTGCCAGCAGCCTTAGCGGGGGGGCCTTGGAGACCCAGTACTTC CASSLSGGALETQYF
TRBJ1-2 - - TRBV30 TGTGCCTGGAGTGTAAACTCTAACTATGGCTACACCTTC CAWSVNSNYGYTF
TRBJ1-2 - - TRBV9 TGTGCCAGCAGCGTAGAACCAACAAACTATGGCTACACCTTC CASSVEPTNYGYTF
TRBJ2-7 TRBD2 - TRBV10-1 TGCGCCAGCAGTGAGCGGCGGGAGACCCCTTATGTGCAGTACTTC CASSERRETPYVQYF
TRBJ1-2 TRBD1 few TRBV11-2 TGTGCCAGCAGCCCCCGGACAGGGGTCTATGGCTACACCTTC CASSPRTGVYGYTF
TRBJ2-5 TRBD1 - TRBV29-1 TGCAGCGTGTACCAGGGACAGGGAAAAGAGACCCAGTACTTC CSVYQGQGKETQYF
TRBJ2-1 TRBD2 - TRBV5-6 TGTGCCAGCAGCTTGTTTAGCGGGGGTTACAATGAGCAGTTCTTC CASSLFSGGYNEQFF
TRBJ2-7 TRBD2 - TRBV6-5 TGTGCCAGCAGGATAGCGGGGGGTGCCTACGAGCAGTACTTC CASRIAGGAYEQYF
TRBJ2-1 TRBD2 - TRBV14 TGTGCCAGCAGCTCATCCGGGGGGGCCAATGAGCAGTTCTTC CASSSSGGANEQFF
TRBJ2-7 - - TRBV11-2 TGTGCCAGCAGCTTAGAACCAGTTTCTTACGAGCAGTACTTC CASSLEPVSYEQYF
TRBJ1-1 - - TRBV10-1 TGCGCCAGCAGTGATGAGTTGAACACTGAAGCTTTCTTT CASSDELNTEAFF